A selection of T cell receptor beta chains follows, all from one sample in a study of cytomegalovirus exposure and HLA in healthy donors. Here immunoSEQ multiplex PCR was the method, and the copy in TCRdb shows in-frame clones only, minus some. The sample lists roughly 99,000 clones; roughly 79% were seen once. Material: PBMCs. Every receptor here comes from a woman aged 40 to 49 in good health and CMV-seronegative. CDR3s include the opening cysteine and the closing phenylalanine or tryptophan. Each record gives: V gene, D gene, clone size, J gene, CDR3 DNA, CDR3 protein. A D gene is named only where the DNA matches it firmly. Clone size is shown for a subset of rows, as once, few, many or a class of expanded clone.

v_call: TRBV28; d_call: TRBD1; clone_size: -; j_call: TRBJ1-1; cdr3_nt: TGTGCCAGCAGTTCAGACCGACAGGGTGAGACTGAAGCTTTCTTT; cdr3_aa: CASSSDRQGETEAFF
v_call: TRBV14; d_call: TRBD1; clone_size: -; j_call: TRBJ2-7; cdr3_nt: TGTGCCAGCAGCCAGCGGCCGGGACAGGGGACCTACGAGCAGTACTTC; cdr3_aa: CASSQRPGQGTYEQYF
v_call: TRBV6-1; d_call: -; clone_size: once; j_call: TRBJ1-6; cdr3_nt: TGTGCCAGCAGTGAGTTAGGGACTGTCGGTTCACCCCTCCACTTT; cdr3_aa: CASSELGTVGSPLHF
v_call: TRBV29-1; d_call: -; clone_size: -; j_call: TRBJ2-3; cdr3_nt: TGCAGCGTTGAAGATGGCAGCACAGATACGCAGTATTTT; cdr3_aa: CSVEDGSTDTQYF
v_call: TRBV6-5; d_call: -; clone_size: -; j_call: TRBJ1-5; cdr3_nt: TGTGCCAGCAGTACCCAGGGTTATGGCAATCAGCCCCAGCATTTT; cdr3_aa: CASSTQGYGNQPQHF
v_call: TRBV28; d_call: -; clone_size: -; j_call: TRBJ1-5; cdr3_nt: TGTGCCAGCAGTCCAACAGGAAAGGGTCAGCCCCAGCATTTT; cdr3_aa: CASSPTGKGQPQHF
v_call: TRBV7-6; d_call: TRBD1; clone_size: -; j_call: TRBJ1-1; cdr3_nt: TGTGCCAGCAGCTCCTGGGACAGGGCCGCTTTCTTT; cdr3_aa: CASSSWDRAAFF
v_call: TRBV5-1; d_call: TRBD1; clone_size: -; j_call: TRBJ2-1; cdr3_nt: TGCGCCAGCAGCTCAGGGGGAGACAATGAGCAGTTCTTC; cdr3_aa: CASSSGGDNEQFF
v_call: TRBV27; d_call: TRBD1; clone_size: -; j_call: TRBJ2-7; cdr3_nt: TGTGCCAGCAGTCCCCTCGGACAGGGCCCATCTCACGAGCAGTACTTC; cdr3_aa: CASSPLGQGPSHEQYF
v_call: TRBV30; d_call: -; clone_size: -; j_call: TRBJ1-1; cdr3_nt: TGTGCCTGGAGTGTACTCTCGGGATACACTGAAGCTTTCTTT; cdr3_aa: CAWSVLSGYTEAFF
v_call: TRBV19; d_call: -; clone_size: -; j_call: TRBJ2-2; cdr3_nt: TGTGCCAGTAGTTCCCCAGCCCTGACTGAAAACACCGGGGAGCTGTTTTTT; cdr3_aa: CASSSPALTENTGELFF
v_call: TRBV4-3; d_call: TRBD2; clone_size: -; j_call: TRBJ2-2; cdr3_nt: TGCGCCAGCAGCCAAGAGTTGGGGACTATCATGACCGGGGAGCTGTTTTTT; cdr3_aa: CASSQELGTIMTGELFF
v_call: TRBV5-6; d_call: -; clone_size: -; j_call: TRBJ2-7; cdr3_nt: TGTGCCAGCAGGTTCGAGAACGAGCAGTACTTC; cdr3_aa: CASRFENEQYF
v_call: TRBV6-5; d_call: -; clone_size: few; j_call: TRBJ1-2; cdr3_nt: TGTGCCAGCAGTTTTCGCAGGCATCGGGGCTACACCTTC; cdr3_aa: CASSFRRHRGYTF
v_call: TRBV10-2; d_call: -; clone_size: -; j_call: TRBJ1-5; cdr3_nt: TGCGCCAGCAGTGAGTCGAGGGCTCAGCCCCAGCATTTT; cdr3_aa: CASSESRAQPQHF
v_call: TRBV6-1; d_call: -; clone_size: few; j_call: TRBJ1-1; cdr3_nt: TGTGCCAGCACCCATCGGGTTGACACTGAAGCTTTCTTT; cdr3_aa: CASTHRVDTEAFF
v_call: TRBV5-1; d_call: TRBD1; clone_size: -; j_call: TRBJ2-7; cdr3_nt: TGCGCCAGCAGCTTGGCCCAGGGGGCTAATTCCTACGAGCAGTACTTC; cdr3_aa: CASSLAQGANSYEQYF
v_call: TRBV14; d_call: -; clone_size: -; j_call: TRBJ1-5; cdr3_nt: TGTGCCAGCACCGTGGGAGACAGGAATTATAGCAATCAGCCCCAGCATTTT; cdr3_aa: CASTVGDRNYSNQPQHF
v_call: TRBV20-1; d_call: -; clone_size: -; j_call: TRBJ2-1; cdr3_nt: TGCAGTGCTAGCTCTAGCGCGAAGCAGTTCTTC; cdr3_aa: CSASSSAKQFF